This T cell receptor beta chain originates from a study of blood T cell repertoires in COVID-19 (dated by TCRdb to 2020 to 2021). A note on the overall study: Collaborator samples came from the United States, Italy and Spain and covered acute and convalescent phases of COVID-19. The samples were drawn from the first 160 participants of the ongoing ImmuneRACE study and from 950 to 1,500 subjects provided by 6 global collaborators. Nearly every sample came with metadata listing a de-identified subject ID, COVID-19 status, age in years and sex. The repertoires were made available in a free public database intended to serve as a resource for research on the immune response to SARS-CoV-2. Subjects who had been exposed to COVID-19, were actively infected with it, or had recovered from it provided the deeply sampled blood TCRbeta repertoires that made up the dataset. Where available, HLA class I and class II types were obtained from metadata supplied by the sample provider rather than from assay-based typing. The material from the prospective study consisted of cDNA or gDNA derived from T cells, B-cell-depleted T cells, or PBMCs. The paper as a whole reports these results and caveats: Clinical and demographic metadata were provided uncurated, with the amount varying by source and participant.

Comment on this clone: Its antigen is currently not known. No much larger clone exists at a distance of one base, and base qualities are not known.

Collaborating institutions collected whole blood in K2EDTA tubes following their own protocols. For TCRbeta analysis, collaborators shipped samples as frozen whole blood, isolated PBMCs, or DNA extracted from either of those sample types. The CDR1 and CDR2 encoded by the germline V gene are MNHEY and SVGEGT. From the cysteine through the phenylalanine, the CDR3 covers 15 amino acids. The CDR3 DNA has 45 bases and is translated from base 1. V and J are truncated by 6 bases and 4 bases respectively, leaving an intervening sequence of 18 bases. TCRbeta CDR3 regions were amplified from genomic DNA using the immunoSEQ Assay, a bias-controlled multiplex PCR. Per the authors' processing: Nucleated cell counts per sample were estimated from amplification of reference gene primers within the assay. To quantify the absolute abundance of each unique TCRbeta CDR3 rearrangement, sequence reads were collapsed and filtered. For each sample, productive Simpson clonality was calculated by taking the square root of Simpson's diversity index across productive rearrangements. As stored in TCRdb, this immuneACCESS dataset retains in-frame rearrangements with V and J assigned. A fraction of the clones does not appear; measured against another copy, unresolved V genes explain less than half of the discrepancy, and the remainder lacks a known reason. V, J and clone size are those of that table, while D and trimming were read from the DNA. The sample contains fewer than 85,000 clones, approximately 83% of them found a single time. The ten largest clones take up roughly 4% of the sample.

The sequence links TRBV6-2 or TRBV6-3 to TRBJ1-1; a tentative D match to TRBD1 spans 5 bases. The sample comprised peripheral blood. The receptor's source is a woman aged 55-69 years with acute or convalescent COVID-19. In nucleotide form, the sequence is TGTGCCAGCAGCTCCGGGGGGGGAGTGGCCACTGAAGCTTTCTTT. Its translation reads: CASSSGGGVATEAFF.